This TCR beta chain was documented in a study of control samples from healthy donors and cancer patients (dated by TCRdb to the early 2020s). About this clone itself: The antigen this receptor binds is unknown. Per-nucleotide qualities are absent, and no much larger clonotype sits a single base away.

Library method: the immunoSEQ multiplex PCR assay. In TCRdb, the immuneACCESS table is reduced to in-frame sequences with V and J assigned. These tables do not hold every clone; where another copy was compared, an unresolved V gene accounts for under half, and the others remain unexplained. The sample table records 40,000 to 65,000 clones; about 85% of these occur just once. About an eighth of the sample is held by the ten biggest clonotypes. The germline ends are 7 bases apart after V is trimmed by 1 base and J by 6 bases. Reading the germline V gene (reference sequence) gives CDR1 GTSNPN and CDR2 SVGIG. From the cysteine up to the phenylalanine, the CDR3 has a length of 12 residues. Just the 36-base CDR3 DNA is kept, in frame starting at base 1.

This clonotype was sampled from a man in his fifties or sixties with head and neck cancer. Input material: PBMCs. The V and J genes are TRBV30 and TRBJ1-3; the D gene cannot be resolved reliably. CDR3 region: CAWSGTENTIYF. The nucleotides read TGTGCCTGGAGTGGAACAGAAAACACCATATATTTT.